These 12 T cell receptor beta chains share one sample of origin, sequenced in a study of T cell changes during pregnancy in multiple sclerosis. Data came from immunoSEQ multiplex PCR; TCRdb stores just in-frame clones and leaves some out. The sample includes under 150,000 clones, approximately 96% of them seen just once. The sample was peripheral blood, taken after pregnancy. All receptors derive from a female donor with multiple sclerosis, enrolled in a pregnancy study.

About this clone itself: Other DNA sequences within the sample encode an identical CDR3. The V gene is TRBV27, the J gene TRBJ2-1, with 10 bases lining up with TRBD2. CDR3 length: 15 amino acids. The ends lost 5 bases at V and 7 bases at J; junction bases unmatched: 8. Looked up from germline, CDR1 is MNHEY and CDR2 is SMNVEV (reference sequence). The CDR3 coding sequence is TGTGCCAGCAGTCCCCTAGCGGGAGTGGGGAATGAGCAGTTCTTC. Its protein is CASSPLAGVGNEQFF.

The J gene is TRBJ2-7, the V gene TRBV20-1; D not certain. The CDR3 has 10 residues. Germline CDR1 and CDR2: DFQATT and SNEGSKA (reference sequence). The CDR3 sequence: CAVVAYEQYF. CDR3 in DNA: TGCGCGGTAGTAGCCTACGAGCAGTACTTC.

V usage is TRBV9 and J usage is TRBJ2-1; weak D call: TRBD2 (7 bases). V lost 0 bases to trimming and J lost 0 bases, with 13 bases between them. Germline V lookup: CDR1 SGDLS, CDR2 YYNGEE. This CDR3 is built from 17 residues. In DNA form, the CDR3 reads TGTGCCAGCAGCGTAGGGGGGGGGACATCCTCCTACAATGAGCAGTTCTTC. Translated, it gives CASSVGGGTSSYNEQFF.

The chain recombines TRBV27 with TRBJ2-7; possibly TRBD1 for D (5 bases). CDR3 length: 11 residues. Trimming removed 8 bases from V and 4 bases from J, with 9 bases in between. Per germline, CDR1 MNHEY and CDR2 SMNVEV (reference sequence). CDR3 DNA sequence: TGTGCCAGCCGAACAGGTTACGAGCAGTACTTC. This translates into CASRTGYEQYF.

This clone was counted only a few times. This rearrangement joins TRBV18 to TRBJ2-7; 8 nucleotides line up with TRBD1. This CDR3 comprises 15 residues. Germline V gives CDR1 KGHSH, CDR2 LQKENI. The junction had 8 bases not matched to a gene; V was cut back by 5 bases and J by 2 bases. CDR3 coding DNA: TGTGCCAGCTCATCCGTCGGACAGGGAGCCTACGAGCAGTACTTC. This translates into CASSSVGQGAYEQYF. Full variable domain (rest looked up from reference TRBV18 and TRBJ2-7): NAGVMQNPRHLVRRRGQEARLRCSPMKGHSHVYWYRQLPEEGLKFMVYLQKENIIDESGMPKERFSAEFPKEGPSILRIQQVVRGDSAAYFCASSSVGQGAYEQYFGPGTRLTVT.

This chain uses TRBV7-2 with TRBJ2-2; 8 bases fit TRBD2. CDR3 length equals 15 residues. Germline loops: CDR1 SGHTA, CDR2 FQGNSA. The ends lost 4 bases at V and 2 bases at J; junction bases unmatched: 3. In DNA form, the CDR3 reads TGTGCCAGCAGCTCGACTAGCGCCAACACCGGGGAGCTGTTTTTT. The encoded protein is CASSSTSANTGELFF.

DNA for the CDR3: TGCAGCGGTGGGACTAGCGGGATGGTGTCGGAGCTGTTTTTT. This translates into CSGGTSGMVSELFF. The gene calls are TRBV29-1 and TRBJ2-2; 13 nucleotides align to TRBD2. CDR3 size: 14 residues. Germline CDR1 and CDR2: SQVTM and ANQGSEA. Germline trimming cut 7 bases from V and 10 bases from J; bases unmatched to any gene: 9.

The V gene is TRBV7-9, the J gene TRBJ2-7, with 11 bases matching TRBD1. The CDR3 has 15 residues. Germline loops: CDR1 SEHNR, CDR2 FQNEAQ (reference sequence). Trimming removed 5 bases from V and 1 base from J; junction bases left unmatched: 4. This CDR3 is CASSPGQGASYEQYF. The CDR3 bases are TGTGCCAGCAGCCCCGGACAGGGGGCTTCCTACGAGCAGTACTTC.

The genes are TRBV4-1 and TRBJ2-1, with 10 bases lining up with TRBD2. Germline V CDR1 and CDR2: MGHRA, YSYEKL. The CDR3 extends over 13 amino acids. With 6 bases clipped from V and 6 bases from J, the junction kept 2 bases outside the gene matches. CDR3 nucleotides: TGCGCCAGCAGATTAGCGGGAGGCAATGAGCAGTTCTTC. Its translation: CASRLAGGNEQFF.

The chain joins TRBV5-4 to TRBJ1-1; D possibly corresponds to TRBD1 (5 bases). This CDR3 region has 15 residues. Germline V gene lookup returns CDR1 SGHNT and CDR2 YYREEE (reference sequence). The germline V and J ends were trimmed by 1 base and 1 base, with 11 bases remaining between them. The CDR3 protein is CASSLMGGANTEAFF. The CDR3 coding sequence is TGTGCCAGCAGCTTGATGGGGGGTGCGAACACTGAAGCTTTCTTT. The full variable domain, with the rest looked up from reference TRBV5-4 and TRBJ1-1, is ETGVTQSPTHLIKTRGQQVTLRCSSQSGHNTVSWYQQALGQGPQFIFQYYREEENGRGNFPPRFSGLQFPNYSSELNVNALELDDSALYLCASSLMGGANTEAFFGQGTRLTVV.

The rearrangement uses TRBV7-9 and TRBJ2-1; perhaps TRBD1 as D (6 bases). The CDR3 is 18 residues long. Germline V gives CDR1 SEHNR, CDR2 FQNEAQ (reference sequence). With 7 bases removed from V and 8 bases from J, the gap between germline ends came to 30 bases. CDR3: CASNLGAGADPRADEQFF. The CDR3 DNA sequence: TGTGCCAGCAACTTGGGGGCAGGGGCGGATCCGCGGGCCGATGAGCAGTTCTTC.

This chain connects TRBV4-2 to TRBJ2-5, with 8 nucleotides matching TRBD1. After removal of 4 bases from V and 2 bases from J, the junction contained 6 bases not matched to a gene. The CDR3 spans 15 residues. Germline V CDR1 and CDR2: LGHNA, YNFKEQ. DNA of the CDR3: TGTGCCAGCAGCCTGGGCAGGGGGCAACAAGAGACCCAGTACTTC. Protein sequence: CASSLGRGQQETQYF.